This T cell receptor (beta chain) derives from a study of shared clonotypes between healthy human individuals. Turning to the study itself: The study drew on a couple of women and a few men aged 18 to 49 as donors.

Some 31,000 T cell genomes (about 320 ng DNA) went into each PBMC replicate. Clones were sequenced by immunoSEQ multiplex PCR, and TCRdb holds only the in-frame ones, with some missing. The sample contains about 480,000 clones, roughly 79% of which appear only once. A word on this clone: The antigen remains unidentified.

Whole-study findings and limits: Exclusively blood specimens were collected; tissue repertoires likely differ. Only a few donors were included, so the genetic and exposure-history diversity represented was limited.

The CDR3 runs to 16 residues. Trimming stripped 2 bases from V and 1 base from J, with 14 bases between. Germline V gives CDR1 SGDLS, CDR2 YYNGEE. The sample taken for sequencing was PBMCs. The sequence was collected from a woman aged 40 to 50 in good health. Some clones in this sample may be carry-over from other donors' samples. This chain links TRBV9 with TRBJ2-3, with D maybe TRBD1 (6 bases). The CDR3 loop is CASSVTGSYGTDTQYF. The CDR3 bases are TGTGCCAGCAGCGTTACAGGGAGCTACGGCACAGATACGCAGTATTTT. Combining the CDR3 with reference TRBV9 and TRBJ2-3 gives the whole variable domain DSGVTQTPKHLITATGQRVTLRCSPRSGDLSVYWYQQSLDQGLQFLIQYYNGEERAKGNILERFSAQQFPDLHSELNLSSLELGDSALYFCASSVTGSYGTDTQYFGPGTRLTVL.